A single sample is the source of the 4 T cell receptor beta chains below, sequenced in a study of blood T cell repertoires in COVID-19. The table came from immunoSEQ multiplex PCR; TCRdb's copy has only in-frame clones and leaves some out. The sample yields 150,000 or so clones, 85% seen once. Source material: peripheral blood. Every receptor here comes from a human donor with acute or convalescent COVID-19. The donor label of this sample is uncertain.

V is TRBV5-8 and J is TRBJ1-1; 7 bases match TRBD1. J gave up 4 bases and V 0 bases, and 6 bases lay outside the gene matches. The CDR3 totals 15 residues. Germline lookup yields CDR1 SGHTS and CDR2 YDEGEE. As DNA, the CDR3 is TGTGCCAGCAGCTTGGTGGGGACAGTGGGCACTGAAGCTTTCTTT. This gives the protein CASSLVGTVGTEAFF.

This clone appeared a single time. The chain carries TRBV19 and TRBJ1-3; D perhaps matches TRBD1 (6 bases). The germline CDR1 and CDR2 sequences are LNHDA and SQIVND (reference sequence). Trimming shortened V by 2 bases and J by 4 bases, and 15 bases separated the two germline ends. This CDR3 comprises 16 residues. The CDR3 sequence is CASSISRGASGNTIYF. CDR3 nucleotide sequence: TGTGCCAGTAGTATAAGCAGGGGCGCCTCCGGAAACACCATATATTTT.

The gene calls are TRBV5-6 and TRBJ2-1, with 7 bases aligning to TRBD2. The CDR3 is 14 amino acids. After removal of 6 bases from V and 0 bases from J, the junction contained 3 bases not matched to a gene. The germline V gene encodes CDR1 SGHDT and CDR2 YYEEEE. CDR3 sequence reads: CASNGGSSYNEQFF. As DNA, the CDR3 is TGTGCCAGCAACGGGGGGAGCTCCTACAATGAGCAGTTCTTC.

The chain combines TRBV11-3 with TRBJ2-3, with 10 bases matching TRBD2. CDR1 and CDR2 (germline): SGHNT, YENEEA. This CDR3 comprises 17 residues. Unmatched junction bases numbered 14, after V lost 5 bases and J lost 6 bases. The chain's CDR3 is CASSPPGSGGAEDTQYF. The CDR3 DNA follows: TGTGCCAGCAGCCCTCCCGGGAGCGGGGGGGCCGAGGATACGCAGTATTTT. The whole variable domain, filled in from reference TRBV11-3 and TRBJ2-3, reads EAGVVQSPRYKIIEKKQPVAFWCNPISGHNTLYWYLQNLGQGPELLIRYENEEAVDDSQLPKDRFSAERLKGVDSTLKIQPAELGDSAVYLCASSPPGSGGAEDTQYFGPGTRLTVL.